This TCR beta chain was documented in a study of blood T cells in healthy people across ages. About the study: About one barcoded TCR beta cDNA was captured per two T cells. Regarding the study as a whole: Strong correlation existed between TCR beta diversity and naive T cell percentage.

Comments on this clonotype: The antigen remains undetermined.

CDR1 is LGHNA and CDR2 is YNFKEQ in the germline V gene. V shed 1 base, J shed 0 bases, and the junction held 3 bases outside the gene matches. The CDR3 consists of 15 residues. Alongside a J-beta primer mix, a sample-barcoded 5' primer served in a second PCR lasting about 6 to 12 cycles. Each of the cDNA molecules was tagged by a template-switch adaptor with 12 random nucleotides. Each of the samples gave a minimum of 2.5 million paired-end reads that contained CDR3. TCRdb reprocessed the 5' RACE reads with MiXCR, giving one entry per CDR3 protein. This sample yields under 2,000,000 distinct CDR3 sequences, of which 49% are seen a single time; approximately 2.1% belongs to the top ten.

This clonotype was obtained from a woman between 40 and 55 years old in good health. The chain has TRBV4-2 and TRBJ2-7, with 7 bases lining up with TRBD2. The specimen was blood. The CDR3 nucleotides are TGTGCCAGCAGCCAAGTCTGGGACTACTCCTACGAGCAGTACTTC. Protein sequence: CASSQVWDYSYEQYF.